Presented here are 19 T cell receptor beta chains from one specimen sequenced in a study of Ad26.COV2.S vaccination and SARS-CoV-2 variants. As for treatment: 19 received Ad26.COV2.S at low or high dose, single or two shots; 5 received placebo; per-sample allocation not given. Samples analyzed were those drawn on day 63 after the first vaccine or placebo injection. Clones were read by immunoSEQ multiplex PCR, and TCRdb kept only the in-frame ones, dropping some. The sample contains some 640,000 clones, roughly nine tenths of which appear only once. Here the sequenced sample was peripheral blood, taken in a trial of Ad26.COV2.S vaccine versus placebo. These receptors came from a person aged 18-65 years who received the Ad26.COV2.S COVID-19 vaccine or a placebo.

The J gene is TRBJ2-7, the V gene TRBV12-3 or TRBV12-4; TRBD1 might be the D (5 bases). This CDR3 spans 12 amino acids. V was pared by 3 bases and J by 5 bases, with 8 bases between. CDR3 in amino acids: CASSFRADEQYF. In DNA, the CDR3 is TGTGCCAGCAGTTTCAGGGCGGACGAGCAGTACTTC.

The chain employs TRBV5-3 and TRBJ2-1; 9 nucleotides align to TRBD1. TRBV5-3 is recorded as an ORF, its role being uncertain. The CDR3 runs 14 residues. Trimming cost V 2 bases and J 6 bases; bases outside gene matches: 3. The CDR3 region is CARSFGTGINEQFF. CDR3 DNA sequence: TGTGCCAGAAGCTTCGGGACAGGGATCAATGAGCAGTTCTTC.

The V gene is TRBV2, the J gene TRBJ1-6, with a possible D match to TRBD1 (6 bases). The CDR3 runs 17 residues. CDR1 is SNHLY, CDR2 FYNNEI, per germline. Trimming shortened V by 5 bases and J by 0 bases, and 14 bases separated the two germline ends. The chain's CDR3 is CASSPGQPSSYNSPLHF. CDR3 sequence (DNA): TGTGCCAGCAGTCCCGGACAGCCGAGCTCCTATAATTCACCCCTCCACTTT.

CDR3 loop: CASSLRTEGFGGYTF. The DNA for the CDR3 is TGTGCCAGCAGCTTAAGGACGGAAGGGTTTGGTGGCTACACCTTC. The chain is built from TRBV7-9 and TRBJ1-2; D not certain. The CDR3 has 15 residues. Trimming took 2 bases from V and 7 from J, leaving 17 bases between them. CDR1 and CDR2 (germline): SEHNR, FQNEAQ (reference sequence).

CDR3 in amino acids: CAIKKQGGATEAFF. The CDR3 region has the DNA TGTGCCATCAAGAAGCAGGGAGGGGCCACTGAAGCTTTCTTT. The chain uses TRBV10-3 and TRBJ1-1, with a possible D match to TRBD1 (5 bases). The CDR3 covers 14 residues. Germline lookup yields CDR1 ENHRY and CDR2 SYGVKD. Trimming removed 7 bases from V and 4 bases from J, with 16 bases in between.

This clone was observed a single time. The genes are TRBV7-9 and TRBJ1-1; no firm D call. The V end was cut by 1 base, the J end by 5 bases, with 8 bases between. CDR1 and CDR2 (germline): SEHNR, FQNEAQ (reference sequence). There are 13 residues in the CDR3. The CDR3 loop is CASSLGRWTEAFF. The DNA for the CDR3 is TGTGCCAGCAGCTTAGGGCGGTGGACTGAAGCTTTCTTT. Looking up the rest from reference TRBV7-9 and TRBJ1-1 gives the full variable domain: DTGVSQNPRHKITKRGQNVTFRCDPISEHNRLYWYRQTLGQGPEFLTYFQNEAQLEKSRLLSDRFSAERPKGSFSTLEIQRTEQGDSAMYLCASSLGRWTEAFFGQGTRLTVV.

This clone was seen once. The rearrangement joins TRBV7-9 to TRBJ2-1; 12 nucleotides agree with TRBD1. There are 16 residues in the CDR3. V dropped 4 bases and J dropped 8; count of bases not matched to a gene: 9. Germline-derived CDR1 and CDR2 are SEHNR and FQNEAQ (reference sequence). Here the CDR3 reads CASSSTGTGGRHEQFF. The CDR3 bases are TGTGCCAGCAGCTCTACCGGGACAGGGGGCCGGCATGAGCAGTTCTTC.

This sequence joins TRBV3-1 (or the pseudogene TRBV3-2) and TRBJ1-5; no clear D gene. Germline CDR1 reads LGHDT; CDR2 reads YNNKEL (reference sequence). Trimming took 4 bases from V and 5 from J, leaving 9 bases between them. The CDR3 is made up of 13 amino acids. The CDR3, as DNA: TGTGCCAGCAGCCCGTTCCAACATCAGCCCCAGCATTTT. This sequence encodes CASSPFQHQPQHF.

The chain combines TRBV18 with TRBJ2-1; no definite D call. The germline gives CDR1 KGHSH, CDR2 LQKENI. The CDR3 length is 14 residues. Trimming removed 4 bases from V and 5 bases from J, with 12 bases in between. The CDR3 DNA follows: TGTGCCAGCTCACTATCAGAGTTTAACAATGAGCAGTTCTTC. It is translated as CASSLSEFNNEQFF. The complete variable domain, with remaining parts taken from reference TRBV18 and TRBJ2-1, reads NAGVMQNPRHLVRRRGQEARLRCSPMKGHSHVYWYRQLPEEGLKFMVYLQKENIIDESGMPKERFSAEFPKEGPSILRIQQVVRGDSAAYFCASSLSEFNNEQFFGPGTRLTVL.

V and J are TRBV11-2 and TRBJ2-3; D not certain. CDR1 is SGHAT and CDR2 is FQNNGV in the germline V gene. Between the trimmed V and J ends, which lost 1 base and 2 bases, there was a span of 7 bases. The CDR3 is made up of 14 amino acids. CDR3 in amino acids: CASSLVVATDTQYF. CDR3 nucleotides: TGTGCCAGCAGCTTAGTGGTAGCCACAGATACGCAGTATTTT.

The V gene is TRBV29-1, the J gene TRBJ2-3, with TRBD2 identical over 9 bases. The germline V gene encodes CDR1 SQVTM and CDR2 ANQGSEA. After removal of 4 bases from V and 4 bases from J, the junction contained 6 bases not matched to a gene. This CDR3 comprises 14 residues. The CDR3 bases are TGCAGCGTTGTGGATAGCGGGAGCCCAGATACGCAGTATTTT. It specifies CSVVDSGSPDTQYF.

The chain recombines TRBV4-2 with TRBJ2-4, with 9 positions matching TRBD1. The CDR3 length is 15 residues. The V gene's germline CDR1 is LGHNA and CDR2 YNFKEQ. Trimming removed 3 bases from V and 6 bases from J; junction bases left unmatched: 6. CDR3 sequence (DNA): TGTGCCAGCAGCCACGACAGGGGGGCGGGAAACATTCAGTACTTC. This codes for CASSHDRGAGNIQYF.

This chain uses TRBV7-9 with TRBJ2-5, with 14 bases identical to TRBD2. J gave up 5 bases and V 5 bases, and 13 bases lay outside the gene matches. The CDR3 spans 18 residues. Germline CDR1 SEHNR, CDR2 FQNEAQ (reference sequence). As DNA, the CDR3 is TGTGCCAGCAGCGAAATTGGGGGACTAGCGGGAGCGGGGGAGACCCAGTACTTC. It encodes CASSEIGGLAGAGETQYF.

The chain couples TRBV7-9 to TRBJ2-3; 10 bases map to TRBD2. The CDR3 loop spans 16 amino acids. Germline V gives CDR1 SEHNR, CDR2 FQNEAQ (reference sequence). V dropped 4 bases and J dropped 2; count of bases not matched to a gene: 6. The chain's CDR3 is CASSSSGRDPTDTQYF. CDR3 nucleotides: TGTGCCAGCAGCTCGAGCGGGAGGGACCCCACAGATACGCAGTATTTT. Full variable domain (missing parts from reference TRBV7-9 and TRBJ2-3): DTGVSQNPRHKITKRGQNVTFRCDPISEHNRLYWYRQTLGQGPEFLTYFQNEAQLEKSRLLSDRFSAERPKGSFSTLEIQRTEQGDSAMYLCASSSSGRDPTDTQYFGPGTRLTVL.

V gene TRBV19 combines with J gene TRBJ2-7; 9 nucleotides align to TRBD1. The junction had 6 bases not matched to a gene; V was cut back by 4 bases and J by 5 bases. CDR1 and CDR2 (germline): LNHDA, SQIVND (reference sequence). The CDR3 is 14 residues long. The CDR3 sequence: CASSTTGGSHEQYF. In DNA, the CDR3 is TGTGCCAGTAGTACGACAGGGGGAAGCCACGAGCAGTACTTC.

The J gene is TRBJ1-2, the V gene TRBV5-1; possible D gene TRBD1, 5 bases. V lost 2 bases and J 4 bases, leaving 18 bases between the germline ends. Germline CDR1 reads SGHRS; CDR2 reads YFSETQ. The CDR3 has 16 amino acids. This CDR3 reads CASSLSPGEGAYGYTF. The CDR3 DNA follows: TGCGCCAGCAGCTTATCCCCGGGGGAAGGGGCCTATGGCTACACCTTC.

This chain connects TRBV5-1 to TRBJ1-6; D possibly corresponds to TRBD1 (5 bases). This CDR3 has 14 amino acids. The germline gives CDR1 SGHRS, CDR2 YFSETQ. Trimming took off 0 bases at V and 9 bases at J, with 10 bases between the two ends. CDR3 nucleotides: TGCGCCAGCAGCTTGGGGGACCTTAGTTCACCCCTCCACTTT. Its protein product is CASSLGDLSSPLHF.

As DNA, the CDR3 is TGTGCCAGCAGCCACCTGGGGGAGACCCAGTACTTC. Protein product: CASSHLGETQYF. This chain links TRBV3-1 (or the pseudogene TRBV3-2) with TRBJ2-5; the D is unclear. Trimming shortened V by 3 bases and J by 5 bases, and 7 bases separated the two germline ends. Germline CDR1 and CDR2: LGHDT and YNNKEL (reference sequence). The CDR3 loop spans 12 amino acids.

The J gene is TRBJ2-2, the V gene TRBV2, with TRBD2 as a possible D gene (6 bases). The CDR3 extends over 16 amino acids. Germline-derived CDR1 and CDR2 are SNHLY and FYNNEI. V was trimmed by 5 bases and J by 4 bases, leaving 17 bases between them. In DNA form, the CDR3 reads TGTGCCAGCAGTTGGGACTGGGCGGCGGGCACCGGGGAGCTGTTTTTT. It codes for CASSWDWAAGTGELFF.